The 13 T cell receptor beta chains listed next were all sequenced from one sample in a study of CD8 T cells in Susac syndrome. The RNA, 0.5 to 1 ug, was put through reverse transcription using random hexamers. TCRdb reanalysed the immunoSEQ multiplex PCR reads using MiXCR and keeps one entry per CDR3 protein. The data hold roughly 190,000 distinct CDR3 sequences, with about 95% observed a single time. Sequencing was carried out using CD8+ T cells from PBMCs. The receptors originated from a human donor with Susac syndrome.

This chain connects TRBV7-2 to TRBJ2-2, with D possibly matching TRBD2 (5 bases). The CDR3 is made up of 16 amino acids. The V end was cut by 6 bases, the J end by 8 bases, with 22 bases between. The germline CDR1 and CDR2 sequences are SGHTA and FQGNSA. The CDR3 bases are TGTGCCAGCAGTTCTAGTACGGGATCTGCTTCTGGGGAGCTGTTTTTT. Its translation: CASSSSTGSASGELFF.

CDR3 sequence: CASSLDQNTEAFF. CDR3 DNA: TGTGCCAGCAGTCTAGACCAGAACACTGAAGCTTTCTTT. The V call is TRBV2, the J call TRBJ1-1; unclear D gene. The CDR3 totals 13 residues. Looked up from germline, CDR1 is SNHLY and CDR2 is FYNNEI. The V end was cut by 5 bases, the J end by 1 base, with 8 bases between.

The chain recombines TRBV7-9 with TRBJ2-7, with TRBD1 matching over 7 bases. There are 15 residues in the CDR3. The V gene end was trimmed by 3 bases and the J gene end by 1 base; junction bases not matched to a gene: 6. Germline loops: CDR1 SEHNR, CDR2 FQNEAQ (reference sequence). CDR3 bases: TGTGCCAGCAGCTTGGGGGACAGTTCATCCTACGAGCAGTACTTC. Amino acid sequence: CASSLGDSSSYEQYF.

The V gene is TRBV11-3, the J gene TRBJ2-1, with D possibly matching TRBD2 (7 bases). The CDR3 runs to 12 residues. V was cut by 4 bases and J by 8 bases, with 9 bases left in between. Looked up from germline, CDR1 is SGHNT and CDR2 is YENEEA. CDR3 nucleotide sequence: TGTGCCAGCAGCTCGGGGGGCGATGAGCAGTTCTTC. Translating gives CASSSGGDEQFF.

The V and J genes are TRBV2 and TRBJ2-7; 7 bases are shared with TRBD1. The CDR3 is 13 amino acids. The germline V gene encodes CDR1 SNHLY and CDR2 FYNNEI. Germline trimming cut 2 bases from V and 3 bases from J; bases unmatched to any gene: 1. In nucleotides, the CDR3 is TGTGCCAGCAGTGAACGGGACAGCTACGAGCAGTACTTC. Residues: CASSERDSYEQYF.

This chain uses TRBV11-2 with TRBJ2-1; no clear D. This CDR3 has 13 amino acids. The V end lost 1 base, the J end lost 4 bases, and 5 bases lay between the germline ends. Germline CDR1 SGHAT, CDR2 FQNNGV. The CDR3 sequence is CASSLVGYNEQFF. CDR3 DNA: TGTGCCAGCAGCTTAGTCGGGTACAATGAGCAGTTCTTC.

This chain uses TRBV18 with TRBJ1-1, with D possibly being TRBD1 (6 bases). Looked up from germline, CDR1 is KGHSH and CDR2 is LQKENI. This CDR3 is 14 amino acids long. Trimming pared 3 bases from V and 5 bases from J, leaving 13 bases between. The CDR3 protein is CASSPATGTTEAFF. CDR3 nucleotides: TGTGCCAGCTCACCCGCTACAGGGACTACTGAAGCTTTCTTT. The complete variable domain, with remaining parts taken from reference TRBV18 and TRBJ1-1, reads NAGVMQNPRHLVRRRGQEARLRCSPMKGHSHVYWYRQLPEEGLKFMVYLQKENIIDESGMPKERFSAEFPKEGPSILRIQQVVRGDSAAYFCASSPATGTTEAFFGQGTRLTVV.

The genes are TRBV13 and TRBJ1-5; 9 bases are a match to TRBD1. Germline assignment: CDR1 PRHDT and CDR2 FYEKMQ (reference sequence). The ends lost 4 bases at V and 6 bases at J; junction bases unmatched: 10. This CDR3 has 16 residues. In nucleotides, the CDR3 is TGTGCCAGCAGCTCCTTTGCGGGACAGGGATCTCAGCCCCAGCATTTT. As protein: CASSSFAGQGSQPQHF.

The chain uses TRBV2 and TRBJ2-5; D possibly corresponds to TRBD2 (5 bases). V was pared by 3 bases and J by 4 bases, with 18 bases between. Germline V lookup: CDR1 SNHLY, CDR2 FYNNEI. The CDR3 runs 16 residues. The chain's CDR3 is CASSDGVVAARETQYF. DNA for the CDR3: TGTGCCAGCAGTGACGGGGTGGTAGCAGCCCGAGAGACCCAGTACTTC. The full variable domain, its missing parts supplied by reference TRBV2 and TRBJ2-5, is EPEVTQTPSHQVTQMGQEVILRCVPISNHLYFYWYRQILGQKVEFLVSFYNNEISEKSEIFDDQFSVERPDGSNFTLKIRSTKLEDSAMYFCASSDGVVAARETQYFGPGTRLLVL.

This sequence joins TRBV29-1 and TRBJ2-7, with D maybe TRBD2 (6 bases). V was pared by 6 bases and J by 2 bases, with 14 bases between. Germline V gene lookup returns CDR1 SQVTM and CDR2 ANQGSEA. CDR3 length: 13 amino acids. CDR3 bases: TGCAGCGTCGTAGGCGGGGAAACCTACGAGCAGTACTTC. As protein: CSVVGGETYEQYF.

This rearrangement joins TRBV28 to TRBJ2-1, with D possibly being TRBD2 (5 bases). The V end was cut by 1 base, the J end by 1 base, with 14 bases between. Looked up from germline, CDR1 is MDHEN and CDR2 is SYDVKM. The CDR3 is 17 residues long. The CDR3 is CASSLLSPAASYNEQFF. The CDR3, as DNA: TGTGCCAGCAGTTTATTAAGCCCAGCGGCATCCTACAATGAGCAGTTCTTC.

This chain connects TRBV18 to TRBJ1-6; no definite D call. The CDR3 consists of 16 residues. Per the germline V gene, CDR1 is KGHSH and CDR2 is LQKENI. V gave up 3 bases and J gave up 9 bases, with 18 bases separating them. DNA for the CDR3: TGTGCCAGCTCACCTGTTGGAGAGGCCTCAATTTCACCCCTCCACTTT. This sequence encodes CASSPVGEASISPLHF.

A few counts support this clonotype. V gene TRBV12-3 or TRBV12-4 combines with J gene TRBJ2-5; D call uncertain. This CDR3 contains 11 residues. Trimming pared 6 bases from V and 5 bases from J, leaving 7 bases between. CDR3 coding DNA: TGTGCCAGCAGGGGCCTCGAGACCCAGTACTTC. Residues: CASRGLETQYF.